These 21 T cell receptor beta chains originate from one sample sequenced in a study of CD8+ T cells in alopecia areata (dated by TCRdb to between 2018 and 2020). Sample time point, as interpreted from the label and publication: baseline before oral tofacitinib. Library preparation was by the immunoSEQ multiplex PCR assay. To provide template for TCR sequencing, every sample had RNA extracted and reverse transcribed into cDNA. The table comes from immuneACCESS by way of TCRdb, which keeps in-frame sequences with V and J called. Part of the clones is missing from these tables; in studies checked, under half for an unresolved V gene and the rest for unknown reasons. The table for this sample lists 100,000 to 150,000 clones; about 57% of them were counted only once. Of the sample, less than 5.5% is held by the ten largest clones. The sequences come from CD4+ T cells sorted from blood, collected at week 0. The receptors come from a human donor with alopecia areata.

This clone was detected a few times. The chain couples TRBV14 to TRBJ1-1; D might be TRBD1 (5 bases). Trimming took 4 bases from V and 4 from J, leaving 10 bases between them. This CDR3 is 13 amino acids long. The V gene's germline CDR1 is SGHDN and CDR2 FVKESK. CDR3 in amino acids: CASSRRESTEAFF. CDR3 nucleotides: TGTGCCAGCAGCCGCAGGGAATCCACTGAAGCTTTCTTT. The full variable domain, in which reference TRBV14 and TRBJ1-1 provide the parts outside the CDR3, is EAGVTQFPSHSVIEKGQTVTLRCDPISGHDNLYWYRRVMGKEIKFLLHFVKESKQDESGMPNNRFLAERTGGTYSTLKVQPAELEDSGVYFCASSRRESTEAFFGQGTRLTVV.

The chain links TRBV12-5 to TRBJ2-3; TRBD2 matches 7 bases. V lost 0 bases, J lost 4 bases, and 10 bases stayed unmatched. Germline V gives CDR1 LGHNT, CDR2 FRNRAP. The CDR3 is made up of 17 amino acids. In DNA form, the CDR3 reads TGTGCTAGTGGTTTGGTACGAGGCGGGAGTCTCCCAGATACGCAGTATTTT. Amino acid sequence: CASGLVRGGSLPDTQYF.

This chain joins TRBV4-1 and TRBJ1-1; no definite D call. The CDR3 has 14 residues. Looked up from germline, CDR1 is MGHRA and CDR2 is YSYEKL. The germline V and J ends were trimmed by 1 base and 4 bases, with 10 bases remaining between them. CDR3 coding DNA: TGCGCCAGCAGCCAAGCTCCCACGTCCACTGAAGCTTTCTTT. Amino acid sequence: CASSQAPTSTEAFF.

The rearrangement uses TRBV5-1 and TRBJ1-6, with 9 positions matching TRBD1. V trimming: 0 bases; J trimming: 7 bases; junction bases outside the gene matches: 8. The CDR3 totals 17 residues. CDR1 is SGHRS and CDR2 is YFSETQ in the germline V gene. The CDR3 DNA reads TGCGCCAGCAGCTTGGTGGGACAGGGCTCCACCAATTCACCCCTCCACTTT. The encoded protein is CASSLVGQGSTNSPLHF.

This chain joins TRBV2 and TRBJ2-5; D is uncertain. The V and J ends lost 1 base and 1 base respectively, with 4 bases between them. Germline values: CDR1 SNHLY, CDR2 FYNNEI. This CDR3 is 13 amino acids long. CDR3 DNA: TGTGCCAGCAGTGAAGGACTCCAAGAGACCCAGTACTTC. Protein: CASSEGLQETQYF.

This clone was observed a few times. V usage is TRBV30 and J usage is TRBJ1-5; D not certain. The ends were cut back, 6 bases at V and 6 bases at J, with 18 bases in the middle. This CDR3 contains 14 residues. Germline V gives CDR1 GTSNPN, CDR2 SVGIG (reference sequence). The CDR3 DNA reads as TGTGCCTGCTCTCTGCCGGGAGTGGGTCAGCCCCAGCATTTT. Protein: CACSLPGVGQPQHF.

The chain joins TRBV27 to TRBJ2-7; the match to TRBD1 covers 10 bases. Trimming took 4 bases from V and 1 from J; bases not matched to a gene: 10. From germline, CDR1 is MNHEY and CDR2 SMNVEV (reference sequence). The length of the CDR3 is 17 residues. Written as DNA, the CDR3 is TGTGCCAGCAGTTACACCGGGACAGGGGCGGGGTCCTACGAGCAGTACTTC. The encoded protein is CASSYTGTGAGSYEQYF.

This clone was picked up a small number of times. The chain has TRBV7-9 and TRBJ2-3, with 10 bases identical to TRBD2. Germline assignment: CDR1 SEHNR and CDR2 FQNEAQ (reference sequence). V was clipped by 1 base and J by 7 bases; unmatched bases: 8. The CDR3 extends over 16 amino acids. The CDR3 nucleotides are TGTGCCAGCAGCTTAGTTGCTAGCGGGAGTCTTAATACGCAGTATTTT. This codes for CASSLVASGSLNTQYF. The full variable domain, in which reference TRBV7-9 and TRBJ2-3 provide the parts outside the CDR3, is DTGVSQNPRHKITKRGQNVTFRCDPISEHNRLYWYRQTLGQGPEFLTYFQNEAQLEKSRLLSDRFSAERPKGSFSTLEIQRTEQGDSAMYLCASSLVASGSLNTQYFGPGTRLTVL.

This clone was detected only once. The gene calls are TRBV5-4 and TRBJ2-3, with 8 nucleotides matching TRBD2. CDR1 and CDR2 from the germline V gene are SGHNT and YYREEE (reference sequence). The trim removed 4 bases at V and 5 bases at J, leaving 9 bases unmatched. The CDR3 has 15 residues. DNA for the CDR3: TGTGCCAGCAGCCCCGGGAGGGCCGGAGGAGATACGCAGTATTTT. This sequence encodes CASSPGRAGGDTQYF.

DNA of the CDR3: TGCAGCGTGGACAGGGCGTTTGGGTCTGAAGCTTTCTTT. Protein: CSVDRAFGSEAFF. This rearrangement joins TRBV29-1 to TRBJ1-1; 8 positions match TRBD1. Germline-derived CDR1 and CDR2 are SQVTM and ANQGSEA. This CDR3 has 13 amino acids. Germline trimming cut 6 bases from V and 6 bases from J; bases unmatched to any gene: 9. Full variable domain (rest looked up from reference TRBV29-1 and TRBJ1-1): SAVISQKPSRDICQRGTSLTIQCQVDSQVTMMFWYRQQPGQSLTLIATANQGSEATYESGFVIDKFPISRPNLTFSTLTVSNMSPEDSSIYLCSVDRAFGSEAFFGQGTRLTVV.

V gene TRBV7-6 combines with J gene TRBJ2-3; D remains unclear. The CDR3 sequence is 14 residues long. Per the germline V gene, CDR1 is SGHVS and CDR2 is FNYEAQ. V lost 2 bases and J 0 bases, leaving 6 bases between the germline ends. CDR3 region: CASSLRTSTDTQYF. CDR3 bases: TGTGCCAGCAGCTTACGGACCAGCACAGATACGCAGTATTTT.

In the case of this clone: The same CDR3 also results from other DNA sequences found in this sample. V gene TRBV5-1 combines with J gene TRBJ1-1; D not certain. V was trimmed by 1 base and J by 4 bases, leaving 8 bases between them. The germline gives CDR1 SGHRS, CDR2 YFSETQ. This CDR3 region has 13 residues. CDR3 bases: TGCGCCAGCAGCTTGAGTGAGTCCACTGAAGCTTTCTTT. This gives the protein CASSLSESTEAFF.

In its sample, this clone was seen a few times. This chain joins TRBV5-1 and TRBJ2-2; D not certain. The CDR3 runs to 13 residues. V was pared by 1 base and J by 4 bases, with 5 bases between. From germline, CDR1 is SGHRS and CDR2 YFSETQ. This CDR3 reads CASSLHVTGELFF. In DNA, the CDR3 is TGCGCCAGCAGCTTGCACGTCACCGGGGAGCTGTTTTTT.

Written as DNA, the CDR3 is TGTGCCAGCAGCCACGGCGCGGGGGGGCGAGAGACCCAGTACTTC. This gives the protein CASSHGAGGRETQYF. V gene TRBV6-6 combines with J gene TRBJ2-5, with 9 bases aligning to TRBD2. The trim removed 6 bases at V and 4 bases at J, leaving 9 bases unmatched. CDR3 length: 15 amino acids. Germline values: CDR1 MNHNY, CDR2 SVGAGI (reference sequence).

The genes are TRBV14 and TRBJ2-2; 9 nucleotides line up with TRBD2. J gave up 4 bases and V 0 bases, and 9 bases lay outside the gene matches. Per the germline V gene, CDR1 is SGHDN and CDR2 is FVKESK. The CDR3 is 18 residues long. The CDR3 is CASSQDLGLAGSTGELFF. CDR3 nucleotide sequence: TGTGCCAGCAGCCAAGATCTTGGCCTAGCGGGAAGCACCGGGGAGCTGTTTTTT.

The chain joins TRBV4-3 to TRBJ2-5; 10 bases are a match to TRBD2. Germline values: CDR1 LGHNA, CDR2 YSLEER. The CDR3 sequence is 14 residues long. Germline trimming cut 0 bases from V and 9 bases from J; bases unmatched to any gene: 4. CDR3 protein: CASSQDLSGRSQYF. For the CDR3, the DNA is TGCGCCAGCAGCCAAGATCTTAGCGGGAGGTCCCAGTACTTC.

This clone was detected only a few times. This specimen includes other DNA sequences encoding the same CDR3. The rearrangement links TRBV7-2 to TRBJ2-5; 13 nucleotides agree with TRBD2. V dropped 1 base and J dropped 4; count of bases not matched to a gene: 3. Germline lookup yields CDR1 SGHTA and CDR2 FQGNSA. This CDR3 contains 16 residues. The CDR3: CASSLVLAGGRETQYF. In nucleotides, the CDR3 is TGTGCCAGCAGCTTAGTACTAGCGGGGGGGCGAGAGACCCAGTACTTC.

The rearrangement joins TRBV4-3 to TRBJ1-5; unclear D gene. CDR1 is LGHNA and CDR2 is YSLEER in the germline V gene. V was trimmed by 0 bases and J by 3 bases, leaving 9 bases between them. The CDR3 totals 15 residues. CDR3 loop: CASSQDSGNNQPQHF. The CDR3 DNA reads as TGCGCCAGCAGCCAAGATTCCGGGAACAATCAGCCCCAGCATTTT.

Only one count was recorded for this clone. The rearrangement joins TRBV5-1 to TRBJ2-7, with 8 bases identical to TRBD1. The CDR3 contains 15 residues. V was clipped by 3 bases and J by 5 bases; unmatched bases: 10. Germline V gene sequence: CDR1 SGHRS, CDR2 YFSETQ. The DNA for the CDR3 is TGCGCCAGCAGCTCCGGACAGGGTAAATTCGACGAGCAGTACTTC. Amino acid sequence: CASSSGQGKFDEQYF.

This chain connects TRBV6-1 to TRBJ2-1, with D unresolved. Trimming stripped 3 bases from V and 3 bases from J, with 3 bases between. Germline-derived CDR1 and CDR2 are MNHNS and SASEGT. There are 12 residues in the CDR3. The CDR3 loop is CASSEVYNEQFF. The CDR3 nucleotides read TGTGCCAGCAGTGAGGTCTACAATGAGCAGTTCTTC.

The CDR3 loop reads CASSVVRGGTEAFF. The CDR3 nucleotides read TGCGCCAGCAGCGTCGTCCGGGGAGGCACTGAAGCTTTCTTT. V usage is TRBV5-1 and J usage is TRBJ1-1; D is uncertain. V shed 4 bases and J shed 4 bases, with 14 bases lying between them. The CDR3 is 14 residues long. Germline assignment: CDR1 SGHRS and CDR2 YFSETQ. The variable domain in full, with the rest retrieved from reference TRBV5-1 and TRBJ1-1, is KAGVTQTPRYLIKTRGQQVTLSCSPISGHRSVSWYQQTPGQGLQFLFEYFSETQRNKGNFPGRFSGRQFSNSRSEMNVSTLELGDSALYLCASSVVRGGTEAFFGQGTRLTVV.